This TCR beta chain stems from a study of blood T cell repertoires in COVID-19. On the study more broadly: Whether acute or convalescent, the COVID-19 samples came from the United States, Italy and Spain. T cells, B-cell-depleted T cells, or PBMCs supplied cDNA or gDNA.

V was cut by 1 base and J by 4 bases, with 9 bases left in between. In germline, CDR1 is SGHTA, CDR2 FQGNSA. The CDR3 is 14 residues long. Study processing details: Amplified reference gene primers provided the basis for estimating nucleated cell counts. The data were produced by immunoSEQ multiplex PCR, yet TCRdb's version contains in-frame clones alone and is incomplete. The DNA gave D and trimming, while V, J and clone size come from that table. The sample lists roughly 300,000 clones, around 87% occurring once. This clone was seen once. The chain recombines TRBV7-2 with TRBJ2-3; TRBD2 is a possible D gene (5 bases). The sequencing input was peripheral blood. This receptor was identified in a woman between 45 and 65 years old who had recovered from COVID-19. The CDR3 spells CASSLGGAADTQYF. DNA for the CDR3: TGTGCCAGCAGCTTAGGAGGAGCGGCAGATACGCAGTATTTT.